Below are 14 T cell receptor beta chains sequenced from a single sample in a study of T-cell memory formation after mild COVID-19 (dated by TCRdb to the early 2020s). The receptor library was made with 5' RACE. This sample was sequenced with an Illumina NovaSeq 6000. Through fastp at Q25 and MiXCR, TCRdb rebuilt clones from the public reads, retaining in-frame beta chains. Each record represents a unique CDR3 protein, reported with the most common genes and DNA among its rows. In this sample the table shows around 310,000 distinct CDR3 sequences, approximately 15% of which occur a single time. The leading ten clones occupy about a fifth of the sample. Sample: PBMCs or a T cell subset sorted from them (not recorded which). The receptors originated from a young man who had mild COVID-19 (a few samples of this study predate the infection). The sample titles of this study are shuffled in the database, so cell type and time point are left out; the donor was told from shared clones.

The sample holds a few counts of this clonotype. The chain couples TRBV20-1 to TRBJ1-2, with D possibly matching TRBD1 (5 bases). The germline V gene encodes CDR1 DFQATT and CDR2 SNEGSKA (reference sequence). There are 14 residues in the CDR3. Trimming cost V 5 bases and J 0 bases, with 13 bases left between them. Here the CDR3 DNA reads TGCAGTGCTCAAGCGGGGCATACTAACTATGGCTACACCTTC. Translation: CSAQAGHTNYGYTF.

This clonotype was counted many times. V gene TRBV12-3 or TRBV12-4 combines with J gene TRBJ2-5; D possibly uses TRBD1 or TRBD2 (5 bases each). Trimming took off 4 bases at V and 4 bases at J, with 13 bases between the two ends. The CDR3 is 14 residues long. For the CDR3, the DNA is TGTGCCAGCAGTTCCCGAGGGGTGCGAGAGACCCAGTACTTC. This codes for CASSSRGVRETQYF.

This clonotype has more than one count but fewer than ten. V usage is TRBV6-5 and J usage is TRBJ1-1; D call uncertain. V was clipped by 4 bases and J by 0 bases, with 6 bases between them. The germline V gene encodes CDR1 MNHEY and CDR2 SVGAGI. This CDR3 comprises 13 residues. The CDR3 is CASSWRVNTEAFF. The DNA of the CDR3 is TGTGCCAGCAGTTGGAGAGTGAACACTGAAGCTTTCTTT.

This clonotype showed up many times. The V and J genes are TRBV12-3 or TRBV12-4 and TRBJ2-7; no clear D. The CDR3 sequence is 12 residues long. The ends were cut back, 4 bases at V and 6 bases at J, with 10 bases in the middle. The CDR3 DNA reads TGTGCCAGCAGTTCCGACATCGCCGAGCAGTACTTC. Residues: CASSSDIAEQYF.

In its sample, this clonotype was seen a few times. This chain connects TRBV20-1 to TRBJ2-7, with D uncertain. Germline CDR1 reads DFQATT; CDR2 reads SNEGSKA (reference sequence). V shed 1 base and J shed 6 bases, with 13 bases lying between them. The CDR3 consists of 13 residues. This CDR3 reads CSARAWSRLEQYF. The CDR3 nucleotides read TGCAGTGCTAGAGCGTGGAGTCGGCTCGAGCAGTACTTC.

This clonotype showed up many times. The chain couples TRBV6-6 to TRBJ2-7; D is possibly TRBD2 (5 bases). The germline V and J ends were trimmed by 0 bases and 7 bases, with 7 bases remaining between them. In germline, CDR1 is MNHNY, CDR2 SVGAGI (reference sequence). The CDR3 consists of 12 residues. CDR3 region: CASSYSSGEQYF. CDR3 in DNA: TGTGCCAGCAGTTACTCTTCGGGGGAGCAGTACTTC.

This clonotype was seen just once. This sequence joins TRBV7-9 and TRBJ1-6; D is possibly TRBD1 (5 bases). From germline, CDR1 is SEHNR and CDR2 FQNEAQ (reference sequence). This CDR3 has 14 amino acids. The ends were cut back, 3 bases at V and 8 bases at J, with 11 bases in the middle. The CDR3 coding sequence is TGTGCCAGCAGCTTCCAGGGATTAGATTCACCCCTCCACTTT. It codes for CASSFQGLDSPLHF.

This clonotype was detected only once. The chain couples TRBV19 to TRBJ1-5; D is possibly TRBD1 (6 bases). Looked up from germline, CDR1 is LNHDA and CDR2 is SQIVND (reference sequence). CDR3 length equals 14 residues. V was cut by 5 bases and J by 6 bases, with 14 bases left in between. Here the CDR3 DNA reads TGTGCCAGTAGTTCCTGGGGGGCTGGTCAGCCCCAGCATTTT. Amino acid sequence: CASSSWGAGQPQHF.

The chain has TRBV12-3 or TRBV12-4 and TRBJ1-5; D is unclear. V shed 5 bases and J shed 7 bases, with 12 bases lying between them. This CDR3 is 13 amino acids long. This CDR3 reads CASSRGGWQPQHF. The CDR3 DNA follows: TGTGCCAGCAGTCGGGGAGGATGGCAGCCCCAGCATTTT.

This chain joins TRBV12-3 or TRBV12-4 and TRBJ2-3; the D call may be TRBD1 or TRBD2 (5 bases each). This CDR3 comprises 15 residues. The germline V and J ends were trimmed by 5 bases and 1 base, with 13 bases remaining between them. CDR3 loop: CASSAPGLGTDTQYF. The CDR3 DNA reads as TGTGCCAGCAGTGCCCCGGGGCTTGGCACAGATACGCAGTATTTT.

This chain connects TRBV4-3 to TRBJ2-1, with a weak D call TRBD1 (6 bases). The germline CDR1 and CDR2 sequences are LGHNA and YSLEER. V lost 0 bases, J lost 4 bases, and 13 bases lay in between. The CDR3 runs 16 residues. The chain's CDR3 is CASSQDWGLSYNEQFF. The CDR3 nucleotides are TGCGCCAGCAGCCAAGACTGGGGGCTATCGTACAATGAGCAGTTCTTC.

The V gene is TRBV5-6, the J gene TRBJ1-1, with TRBD1 identical over 7 bases. J gave up 3 bases and V 5 bases, and 10 bases lay outside the gene matches. The CDR3 is 15 residues long. CDR1 and CDR2 (germline): SGHDT, YYEEEE. This CDR3 reads CASSHRRQGYTEAFF. The CDR3 coding sequence is TGTGCCAGCAGTCATCGCCGACAGGGATACACTGAAGCTTTCTTT.

This clonotype was detected only a few times. The rearrangement uses TRBV6-2 or TRBV6-3 and TRBJ1-5, with D possibly TRBD1 on 5 matching bases. The V end lost 2 bases, the J end lost 0 bases, and 14 bases lay between the germline ends. This CDR3 region has 17 residues. The germline CDR1 and CDR2 sequences are MNHEY and SVGEGT. In DNA form, the CDR3 reads TGTGCCAGCAGTTACCCACCGACAGTAAATAGCAATCAGCCCCAGCATTTT. Translating it yields CASSYPPTVNSNQPQHF.

This clonotype was recorded at least ten times. The V and J genes are TRBV4-3 and TRBJ2-3, with 7 bases fitting TRBD2. CDR3 size: 15 residues. Germline V gene data show CDR1 as LGHNA and CDR2 as YSLEER. Trimming removed 0 bases from V and 1 base from J; junction bases left unmatched: 1. In DNA, the CDR3 is TGCGCCAGCAGCCAAGATGGGGGGGGCACAGATACGCAGTATTTT. Residues: CASSQDGGGTDTQYF.